This TCR beta chain is from a study of molecular identifiers for immune sequencing clone quantification. Whole-study results and caveats: Clones of above 20 RNA copies carried over 99% of effector molecules; in naive cells they carried under 1%.

Previously reported methods and listed TCR primers produced the bulk TCR libraries. One entry per CDR3 protein, called by TCRdb with MiXCR from the PCR reads. The repertoire holds roughly 10,000 distinct CDR3 sequences, with 14% as singletons. This clonotype is medium-sized by share. Its antigen remains unknown. What was sequenced was naive CD8+ T cells from blood, with Jurkat cell RNA spiked in. Subset noted: FACS-sorted CD8+CD4-CCR7+CD45RA+ naive T cells. The TCR comes from a human donor in good health. Some libraries in this study had Jurkat cell RNA spiked in.

CDR3 bases: TGTGCCTGGAGTCCGGGGACGCATGAGCAGTTCTTC. Its translation: CAWSPGTHEQFF. The chain joins TRBV30 to TRBJ2-1; tentatively, D is TRBD1 or TRBD2 (5 bases each). Trimming took 2 bases from V and 8 from J, leaving 10 bases between them. CDR3 length: 12 residues. Germline V lookup: CDR1 GTSNPN, CDR2 SVGIG (reference sequence).